This T cell receptor beta chain comes out of a study of blood T cell repertoires in COVID-19. The data were produced by immunoSEQ multiplex PCR, yet TCRdb's version contains in-frame clones alone and is incomplete. The repertoire holds about 88,000 clones, more than 70% seen once, with 2.9% in the top ten. CDR1 and CDR2 (germline): KGHSH, LQKENI. V dropped 3 bases and J dropped 1; count of bases not matched to a gene: 7. The CDR3 runs to 18 residues. The sample consisted of peripheral blood. This chain uses TRBV18 with TRBJ1-6; TRBD1 matches 9 bases. The origin of this receptor is a woman aged 80 or older with acute or convalescent COVID-19. CDR3: CASSPPTGGASYNSPLHF. The CDR3 DNA follows: TGTGCCAGCTCACCCCCAACAGGGGGCGCATCCTATAATTCACCCCTCCACTTT.